This TCR beta chain was identified during a study of T cell responses to AZD1222 COVID-19 vaccine (dated by TCRdb to the early 2020s). As for the study more broadly: AZD1222 recipients given second doses at about 4 weeks or at about 12 weeks were pooled, since spike-specific TCR depth and breadth were not found to differ between the two schedules. TCR sequencing was performed for 230 to 250 trial participants, of whom around 200 were given two doses of AZD1222 and around 26 were given two doses of MenACWY control vaccine. Trial participants were enrolled into age subgroups of 18-55, 56-69 and 70-plus years, which contained 148, 28 and 57 TCR-sequenced participants, respectively.

The sample's time point, from its label and the paper: baseline before first vaccination. The vaccinee samples were drawn from two UK trials, COV001 and COV002, one of which was a single-blind randomized controlled phase 2/3 trial testing AZD1222 (ChAdOx1 nCoV-19) in healthy adults. For TCRbeta chain sequencing, PBMC samples from trial participants were taken at day 0 and at day 28 after the second dose. Concerning this clone itself: Its antigen specificity is not known. The input lacks base qualities; no much larger clone sits a single base away.

Results and caveats for the whole study, not just this receptor: A significant rise in spike-specific TCR breadth and depth was observed after two AZD1222 doses relative to day 0 and relative to MenACWY recipients. Reportedly, almost half of the unique spike-specific TCRs recognized epitopes lying outside the regions that are mutated in the B.1.351 and B.1.1.7 variants. Only five to seven AZD1222 recipients were SARS-CoV-2 seropositive at baseline, limiting conclusions about previously exposed vaccinees. The 56-69-year group was small, and its depth increase did not reach significance, likely because of low power. The vaccine-associated CD4 TCRs covered the entire spike protein, and the dominant responses fell in regions 160-218 and 743-854. No day 14 peak-response samples were available, so repertoires were characterized only after the peak T cell response. Participants were mostly white British and included more females than males, and it was suggested by the authors that clonal diversity may have been underestimated.

From cysteine to phenylalanine, the CDR3 is 15 amino acids long. Only the CDR3 part of the read is kept: 45 bases, read in frame from the first base. At the junction V is shortened by 4 bases and J by 1 base, with 13 bases in between. Taken from the germline V gene, the CDR1 and CDR2 loops are MGHRA and YSYEKL. The CDR3 regions of human TCRbeta chains were analyzed by immunosequencing. The original methods were these. TCRs in the repertoires were compared against a reference library of SARS-CoV-2-specific TCRs that had been generated with the MIRA antigen-specificity platform. Breadth meant the fraction of unique TCRs that were SARS-CoV-2-associated, whereas depth meant the fraction of total T cells that were SARS-CoV-2-associated. Using the MIRA data, each spike-specific TCR was mapped to the spike region that the TCR reacts to and placed in a CD4 or CD8 class. Log10-transformed breadth and depth values were compared by one-way ANOVA with Sidak's multiple comparisons tests. This is the immuneACCESS table as TCRdb keeps it, with only in-frame sequences that have V and J called. A part of the clones is gone; compared with another copy, unresolved V genes explain less than half, and the rest is unexplained. D and trimming were read from the DNA, whereas the V and J calls and clone size are those reported in that table. In this sample the table shows 95,000 to 150,000 clones, 80% to 90% of which occur a single time. The biggest ten clones account for more than 4% of the sample.

This receptor was identified in an adult in good health. The sample here was peripheral blood, taken on day 0 of AZD1222 vaccination. The rearranged chain carries TRBV4-1 and TRBJ1-1, with no confidently assigned D gene. The nucleotide sequence reads as follows: TGCGCCAGCAGCCCACCTACCGATACGAACACTGAAGCTTTCTTT. Its protein is CASSPPTDTNTEAFF.